The rows below give T cell receptor beta chains drawn from one sample of a study of T cell repertoires in cytomegalovirus infection. One entry per CDR3 protein results from TCRdb running MiXCR on the reads. The sample lists about 180,000 distinct CDR3 sequences; about 15% were seen once. The sequenced sample was PBMCs. These receptors were obtained from a human donor in good health (CMV status not recorded). Some clones in this sample may be carry-over from other donors' samples. Each CDR3 is given with its conserved first and last residue. A D gene is named only where the DNA matches it firmly. A clone size is listed for some rows: how often the clone was seen (once, few, many), or a class if it is expanded.

size | D | J | V | CDR3 | DNA
few | NA | TRBJ1-1 | TRBV28 | CASSPRTEMNTEAFF | TGTGCCAGCAGTCCCCGGACAGAAATGAACACTGAAGCTTTCTTT
many | NA | TRBJ1-5 | TRBV6-5 | CASSYSWGKPQHF | TGTGCCAGCAGTTACTCATGGGGTAAGCCCCAGCATTTT
few | NA | TRBJ2-2 | TRBV28 | CASSTAGSSTGELFF | TGTGCCAGCAGTACCGCCGGGAGTAGCACCGGGGAGCTGTTTTTT
many | TRBD2 | TRBJ2-1 | TRBV7-8 | CASSLALAGYNEQFF | TGTGCCAGCAGCTTAGCTTTAGCGGGGTACAATGAGCAGTTCTTC
few | TRBD2 | TRBJ2-1 | TRBV20-1 | CSAPGLAGNYEQFF | TGCAGTGCTCCTGGACTAGCGGGGAACTATGAGCAGTTCTTC
NA | NA | TRBJ2-4 | TRBV2 | CASSAGRPAKNIQYF | TGTGCCAGCAGTGCGGGGCGCCCGGCCAAAAACATTCAGTACTTC
many | NA | TRBJ2-1 | TRBV7-9 | CASSLAGDSWGEQFF | TGTGCCAGCAGCTTAGCAGGGGACTCATGGGGTGAGCAGTTCTTC
many | NA | TRBJ1-1 | TRBV12-3/TRBV12-4 | CASSLSDGYTEAFF | TGTGCCAGCAGCCTTTCGGACGGGTACACTGAAGCTTTCTTT
NA | NA | TRBJ2-7 | TRBV9 | CASSLDPDSYEQYF | TGTGCCAGCAGCCTCGACCCGGACAGCTACGAGCAGTACTTC
many | NA | TRBJ1-2 | TRBV15 | CATSRVGLLNYGYTF | TGTGCCACCAGCAGGGTAGGACTTTTAAACTATGGCTACACCTTC
NA | TRBD2 | TRBJ2-1 | TRBV6-6 | CASNRLAGVNNEQFF | TGTGCCAGCAACCGACTAGCGGGGGTCAACAATGAGCAGTTCTTC
NA | NA | TRBJ1-2 | TRBV15 | CATSRAVGSNYGYTF | TGTGCCACCAGCAGAGCGGTTGGTTCCAACTATGGCTACACCTTC
NA | NA | TRBJ1-1 | TRBV20-1 | CSASKGMNTEVFF | TGCAGTGCTAGTAAGGGGATGAACACTGAAGTTTTCTTT
NA | TRBD1 | TRBJ1-5 | TRBV7-9 | CASSSTGDHQPQHF | TGTGCCAGCAGCTCGACAGGGGACCATCAGCCCCAGCATTTT
many | NA | TRBJ2-3 | TRBV2 | CASKRLPVRTDTQYF | TGTGCCAGCAAAAGACTCCCGGTTAGAACGGATACGCAGTATTTT
many | NA | TRBJ1-1 | TRBV19 | CASSMKAGLRYTEAFF | TGTGCCAGTAGTATGAAGGCGGGGCTAAGATACACTGAAGCTTTCTTT
NA | TRBD1 | TRBJ1-1 | TRBV5-1 | CASSRGQGMTEAFF | TGCGCCAGCAGCAGGGGACAGGGGATGACTGAAGCTTTCTTT
many | NA | TRBJ2-2 | TRBV7-2 | CASKPQGELFF | TGTGCCAGCAAACCCCAGGGGGAGCTGTTTTTT
many | NA | TRBJ2-7 | TRBV6-2/TRBV6-3 | CASSYSIRVPTYEQYF | TGTGCCAGCAGTTACTCGATACGGGTACCGACCTACGAGCAGTACTTC
NA | TRBD2 | TRBJ2-5 | TRBV19 | CASSPRPGTSGSSETQYF | TGTGCCAGTAGTCCCCGACCCGGGACTAGCGGGAGTTCAGAGACCCAGTACTTC
NA | NA | TRBJ1-5 | TRBV10-3 | CATNPTGGNDQPQHF | TGTGCCACCAACCCGACAGGTGGGAATGATCAGCCCCAGCATTTT
few | NA | TRBJ1-1 | TRBV12-3/TRBV12-4 | CASSLFSVLGAFF | TGTGCCAGCAGTTTATTTTCGGTTTTAGGAGCTTTCTTT
many | NA | TRBJ1-2 | TRBV7-9 | CASSYGQSYGYTF | TGTGCCAGCAGCTACGGACAGAGCTATGGCTACACCTTC
NA | NA | TRBJ2-7 | TRBV20-1 | CSARGQPLEQYF | TGCAGTGCTAGGGGGCAGCCCCTCGAGCAGTACTTC
many | NA | TRBJ2-4 | TRBV7-2 | CASSLDSGVKNIQYF | TGTGCCAGCAGCTTAGATTCAGGGGTCAAAAACATTCAGTACTTC
NA | NA | TRBJ1-2 | TRBV14 | CASSPPEGRSYGYTF | TGTGCCAGCAGCCCTCCGGAGGGCAGATCCTATGGCTACACCTTC
few | TRBD2 | TRBJ2-2 | TRBV6-1 | CASSGTRGTGELFF | TGTGCCAGCAGTGGGACTAGGGGCACCGGGGAGCTGTTTTTT
NA | TRBD1 | TRBJ1-1 | TRBV28 | CASSSLQGARSEAFF | TGTGCCAGCAGTTCACTACAGGGGGCTCGCTCTGAAGCTTTCTTT
many | NA | TRBJ2-6 | TRBV7-6 | CASSSTVAGSGANVLTF | TGTGCCAGCAGCTCGACAGTGGCAGGCTCTGGGGCCAACGTCCTGACTTTC
NA | NA | TRBJ2-7 | TRBV19 | CASSISGGASYEQYF | TGTGCCAGTAGTATTAGCGGCGGAGCTTCCTACGAGCAGTACTTC
NA | TRBD1 | TRBJ2-7 | TRBV19 | CASSSNRGSYEQYF | TGTGCCAGTAGTAGTAACAGGGGTTCCTACGAGCAGTACTTC
NA | TRBD2 | TRBJ2-3 | TRBV12-3/TRBV12-4 | CASLAGGGNTQYF | TGTGCCAGCTTGGCGGGAGGGGGAAATACGCAGTATTTT
NA | NA | TRBJ1-2 | TRBV29-1 | CSVEGNRAHGYTF | TGCAGCGTTGAAGGGAACAGGGCCCACGGCTACACCTTC
many | NA | TRBJ2-6 | TRBV11-2 | CASSDPRGSFGANVLTF | TGTGCCAGCAGCGACCCGAGAGGCTCCTTTGGGGCCAACGTCCTGACTTTC
many | TRBD1 | TRBJ2-1 | TRBV7-9 | CASMDRGKGYNEQFF | TGTGCCAGCATGGACAGGGGAAAAGGATACAATGAGCAGTTCTTC
few | NA | TRBJ2-1 | TRBV18 | CASSPVYPSNEQFF | TGTGCCAGCTCACCTGTTTACCCTAGCAATGAGCAGTTCTTC
NA | NA | TRBJ1-1 | TRBV20-1 | CSASQGTLMNTEAFF | TGCAGTGCTAGTCAGGGTACCCTTATGAACACTGAAGCTTTCTTT
NA | TRBD1 | TRBJ1-2 | TRBV6-5 | CAVETGDYGYTF | TGTGCCGTAGAGACAGGGGATTATGGCTACACCTTC
NA | TRBD1 | TRBJ1-2 | TRBV7-2 | CASSPRTGPNYGYTF | TGTGCCAGCAGCCCCCGGACAGGTCCTAACTATGGCTACACCTTC
few | NA | TRBJ2-1 | TRBV7-3 | CASSSDPSNEQFF | TGTGCCAGCAGCTCAGATCCTAGCAATGAGCAGTTCTTC
many | NA | TRBJ2-7 | TRBV19 | CASSIGDMRKAYEQYF | TGTGCCAGTAGTATAGGGGACATGAGGAAAGCCTACGAGCAGTACTTC
NA | TRBD1 | TRBJ1-1 | TRBV5-4 | CASSPQTGVITEAFF | TGTGCCAGCAGCCCGCAGACAGGGGTAATCACTGAAGCTTTCTTT
many | NA | TRBJ2-3 | TRBV29-1 | CSVEDGRGVRRQYF | TGCAGCGTTGAAGATGGCCGTGGGGTACGTCGGCAGTATTTT
few | NA | TRBJ1-6 | TRBV28 | CASSPGPRGHSPLHF | TGTGCCAGCAGTCCAGGACCGCGCGGTCATTCACCCCTCCACTTT
NA | TRBD2 | TRBJ2-7 | TRBV10-3 | CAISDRWSSGSYEQYF | TGTGCCATCAGTGATCGATGGAGTAGCGGGAGCTACGAGCAGTACTTC